These 6 T cell receptor beta chains were all obtained from the same sample, sequenced in a study of OX40 agonist ivuxolimab in advanced cancers. The library was built by means of the immunoSEQ multiplex PCR assay. The source is immuneACCESS, and TCRdb retained only in-frame sequences with V and J called. Part of the clones is not carried over; for the studies checked, unresolved V genes explain less than half of this, and the remainder is unexplained. This sample comprises fewer than 70,000 clones, 80% to 90% of them detected only once. The ten largest clones add up to around 2.1% of the sample. The sample here was CD4+ or CD8+ T cells sorted from blood, taken in a trial of the OX40 agonist ivuxolimab. The origin of the receptors is an adult with an advanced solid tumor such as melanoma, head and neck, liver or kidney cancer.

The V and J genes are TRBV27 and TRBJ2-7; D is undetermined. Germline V gene sequence: CDR1 MNHEY, CDR2 SMNVEV (reference sequence). Trimming took off 3 bases at V and 2 bases at J, with 11 bases between the two ends. CDR3 length: 14 residues. The chain's CDR3 is CASSFGPRTYEQYF. The CDR3, as DNA: TGTGCCAGCAGTTTCGGACCTCGAACCTACGAGCAGTACTTC.

The chain couples TRBV10-2 to TRBJ1-2, with D hard to call. CDR3 length: 15 amino acids. CDR1 and CDR2 (germline): WSHSY, SAAADI. V lost 5 bases and J lost 4, with 17 bases in between. CDR3 sequence reads: CASSRDLELGYGYTF. The CDR3 region has the DNA TGCGCCAGCAGTAGGGATCTGGAGCTAGGCTATGGCTACACCTTC.

This rearrangement joins TRBV28 to TRBJ1-5, with D maybe TRBD1 (6 bases). Germline assignment: CDR1 MDHEN and CDR2 SYDVKM. There are 15 residues in the CDR3. V lost 6 bases and J 2 bases, leaving 14 bases between the germline ends. In DNA form, the CDR3 reads TGTGCCAGCAGCCAGGATCGGACAGGCAATCAGCCCCAGCATTTT. Translation gives CASSQDRTGNQPQHF.

The rearrangement joins TRBV5-1 to TRBJ1-5, with D hard to call. CDR1 is SGHRS, CDR2 YFSETQ, per germline. Trimming left V 2 bases short and J 0 bases short, with 12 bases between. The CDR3 loop spans 16 amino acids. The CDR3, as DNA: TGCGCCAGCAGCTTAGATGACACGAATAGCAATCAGCCCCAGCATTTT. Translation gives CASSLDDTNSNQPQHF. Full variable domain (remainder filled in from reference TRBV5-1 and TRBJ1-5): KAGVTQTPRYLIKTRGQQVTLSCSPISGHRSVSWYQQTPGQGLQFLFEYFSETQRNKGNFPGRFSGRQFSNSRSEMNVSTLELGDSALYLCASSLDDTNSNQPQHFGDGTRLSIL.

The table lists this clone with a count of one. The chain is built from TRBV18 and TRBJ2-1; TRBD2 matches at 9 bases. Unmatched junction bases numbered 4, after V lost 1 base and J lost 9 bases. CDR1 is KGHSH, CDR2 LQKENI, per germline. There are 14 residues in the CDR3. The CDR3 region is CASSPLAGEVEQFF. Here the CDR3 DNA reads TGTGCCAGCTCACCACTAGCGGGAGAGGTTGAGCAGTTCTTC. Using reference TRBV18 and TRBJ2-1 for the parts outside the CDR3, the full variable domain is NAGVMQNPRHLVRRRGQEARLRCSPMKGHSHVYWYRQLPEEGLKFMVYLQKENIIDESGMPKERFSAEFPKEGPSILRIQQVVRGDSAAYFCASSPLAGEVEQFFGPGTRLTVL.

This chain links TRBV6-5 with TRBJ1-4; tentatively, D is TRBD1 (5 bases). V gave up 7 bases and J gave up 3 bases, with 15 bases separating them. In germline, CDR1 is MNHEY, CDR2 SVGAGI. The CDR3 has 15 amino acids. Here the CDR3 DNA reads TGTGCCAGCACCTTAAGGGGAACTGCTAATGAAAAACTGTTTTTT. Protein sequence: CASTLRGTANEKLFF.